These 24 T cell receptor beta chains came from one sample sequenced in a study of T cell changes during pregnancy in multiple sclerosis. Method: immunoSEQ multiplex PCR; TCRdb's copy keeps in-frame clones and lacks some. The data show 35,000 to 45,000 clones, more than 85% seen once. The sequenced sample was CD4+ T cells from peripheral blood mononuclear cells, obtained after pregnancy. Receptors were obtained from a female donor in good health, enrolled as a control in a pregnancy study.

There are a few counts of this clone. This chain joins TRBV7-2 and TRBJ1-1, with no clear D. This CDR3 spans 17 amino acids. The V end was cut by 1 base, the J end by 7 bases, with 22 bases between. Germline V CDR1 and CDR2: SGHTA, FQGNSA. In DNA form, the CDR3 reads TGTGCCAGCAGCTTAGGGCAATCGGGCAGTGGACTCTTTGAAGCTTTCTTT. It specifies CASSLGQSGSGLFEAFF.

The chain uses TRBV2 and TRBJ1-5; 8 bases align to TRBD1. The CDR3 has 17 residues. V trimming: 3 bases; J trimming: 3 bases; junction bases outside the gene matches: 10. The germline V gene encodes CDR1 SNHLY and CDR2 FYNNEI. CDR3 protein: CASSEVRGQESNQPQHF. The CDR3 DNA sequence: TGTGCCAGCAGTGAGGTTCGGGGACAGGAGTCCAATCAGCCCCAGCATTTT.

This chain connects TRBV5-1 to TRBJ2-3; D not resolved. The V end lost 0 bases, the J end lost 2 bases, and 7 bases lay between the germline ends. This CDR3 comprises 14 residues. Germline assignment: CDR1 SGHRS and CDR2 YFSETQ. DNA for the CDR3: TGCGCCAGCAGCTTGGAACAGCTCACAGATACGCAGTATTTT. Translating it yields CASSLEQLTDTQYF.

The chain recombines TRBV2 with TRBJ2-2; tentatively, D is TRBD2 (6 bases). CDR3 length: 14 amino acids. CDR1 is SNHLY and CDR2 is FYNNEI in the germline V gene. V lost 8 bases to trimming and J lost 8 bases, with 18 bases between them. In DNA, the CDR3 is TGTGCCAGCGGCAAGCGGGCCCTTCGTGGGGAGCTGTTTTTT. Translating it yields CASGKRALRGELFF.

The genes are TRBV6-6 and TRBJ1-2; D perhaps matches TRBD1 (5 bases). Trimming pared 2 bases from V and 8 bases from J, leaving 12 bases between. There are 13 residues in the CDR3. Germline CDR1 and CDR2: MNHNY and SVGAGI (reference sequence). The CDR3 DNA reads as TGTGCCAGCAGTTACGGACGGGGGGAGGGCTACACCTTC. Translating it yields CASSYGRGEGYTF.

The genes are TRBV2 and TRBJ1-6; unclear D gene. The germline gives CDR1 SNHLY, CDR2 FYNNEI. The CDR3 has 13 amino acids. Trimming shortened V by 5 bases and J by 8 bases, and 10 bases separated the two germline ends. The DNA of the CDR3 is TGTGCCAGCAGTTCGGTGGGAGATTCACCCCTCCACTTT. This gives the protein CASSSVGDSPLHF.

This CDR3 is CASSQTIDSTGELFF. The CDR3 DNA follows: TGTGCCAGCAGCCAAACCATCGATAGCACCGGGGAGCTGTTTTTT. V gene TRBV11-3 combines with J gene TRBJ2-2; D is unresolved. The CDR3 totals 15 residues. V shed 5 bases and J shed 4 bases, with 14 bases lying between them. Germline CDR1 is SGHNT and CDR2 is YENEEA.

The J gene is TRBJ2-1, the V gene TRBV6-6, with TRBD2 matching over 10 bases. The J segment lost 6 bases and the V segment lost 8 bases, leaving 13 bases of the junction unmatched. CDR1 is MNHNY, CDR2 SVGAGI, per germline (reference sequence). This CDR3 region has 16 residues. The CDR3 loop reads CASLSLGLAGVNEQFF. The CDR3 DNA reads TGTGCCAGCCTATCTTTAGGGCTAGCGGGGGTCAATGAGCAGTTCTTC.

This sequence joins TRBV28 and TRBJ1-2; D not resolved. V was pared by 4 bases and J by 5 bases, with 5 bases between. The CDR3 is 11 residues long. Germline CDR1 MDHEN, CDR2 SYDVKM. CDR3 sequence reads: CASSSGYGYTF. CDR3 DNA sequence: TGTGCCAGCAGTTCGGGGTATGGCTACACCTTC.

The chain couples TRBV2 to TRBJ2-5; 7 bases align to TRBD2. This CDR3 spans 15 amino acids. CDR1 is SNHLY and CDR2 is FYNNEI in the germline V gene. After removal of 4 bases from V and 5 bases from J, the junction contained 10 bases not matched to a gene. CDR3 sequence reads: CASSAMAGEWETQYF. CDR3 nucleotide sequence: TGTGCCAGCAGTGCTATGGCGGGAGAGTGGGAGACCCAGTACTTC.

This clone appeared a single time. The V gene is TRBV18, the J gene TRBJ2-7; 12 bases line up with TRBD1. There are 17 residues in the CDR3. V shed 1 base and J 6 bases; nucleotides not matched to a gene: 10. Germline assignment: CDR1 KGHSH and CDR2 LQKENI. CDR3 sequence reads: CASSPLKPGQGALEQYF. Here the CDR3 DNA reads TGTGCCAGCTCACCACTAAAACCGGGACAGGGGGCCCTCGAGCAGTACTTC.

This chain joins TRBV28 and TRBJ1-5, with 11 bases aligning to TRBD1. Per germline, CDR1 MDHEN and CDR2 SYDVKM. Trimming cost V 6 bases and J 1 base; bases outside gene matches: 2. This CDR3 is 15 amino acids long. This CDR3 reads CASRGQGVSNQPQHF. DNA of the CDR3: TGTGCCAGCAGGGGACAGGGGGTCAGCAATCAGCCCCAGCATTTT.

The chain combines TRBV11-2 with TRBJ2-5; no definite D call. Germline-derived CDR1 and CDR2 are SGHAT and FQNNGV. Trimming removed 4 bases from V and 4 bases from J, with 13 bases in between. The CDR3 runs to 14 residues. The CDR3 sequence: CASSSTVSRETQYF. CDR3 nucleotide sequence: TGTGCCAGCAGCTCCACCGTTAGCCGAGAGACCCAGTACTTC. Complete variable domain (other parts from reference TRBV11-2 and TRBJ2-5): EAGVAQSPRYKIIEKRQSVAFWCNPISGHATLYWYQQILGQGPKLLIQFQNNGVVDDSQLPKDRFSAERLKGVDSTLKIQPAKLEDSAVYLCASSSTVSRETQYFGPGTRLLVL.

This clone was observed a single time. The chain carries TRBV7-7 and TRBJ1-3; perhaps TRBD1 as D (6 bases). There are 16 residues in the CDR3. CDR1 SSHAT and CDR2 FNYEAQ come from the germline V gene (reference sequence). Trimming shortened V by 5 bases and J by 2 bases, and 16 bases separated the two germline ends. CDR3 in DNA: TGTGCCAGCAGCGCCGGACAGTCACTCGCTGGAAACACCATATATTTT. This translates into CASSAGQSLAGNTIYF.

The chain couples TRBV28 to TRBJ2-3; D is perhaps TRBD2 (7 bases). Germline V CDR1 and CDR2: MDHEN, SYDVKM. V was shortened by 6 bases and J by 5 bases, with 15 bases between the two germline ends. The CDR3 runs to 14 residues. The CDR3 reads CASREGGRGDTQYF. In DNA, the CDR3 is TGTGCCAGCAGGGAGGGGGGGCGCGGAGATACGCAGTATTTT.

CDR3: CASSSRVESEQYF. The CDR3 DNA sequence: TGTGCCAGCTCCTCACGGGTGGAGAGTGAGCAGTACTTC. The chain combines TRBV18 with TRBJ2-7; D is ambiguous. Germline loops: CDR1 KGHSH, CDR2 LQKENI. The V end was cut by 6 bases, the J end by 7 bases, with 16 bases between. The CDR3 totals 13 residues.

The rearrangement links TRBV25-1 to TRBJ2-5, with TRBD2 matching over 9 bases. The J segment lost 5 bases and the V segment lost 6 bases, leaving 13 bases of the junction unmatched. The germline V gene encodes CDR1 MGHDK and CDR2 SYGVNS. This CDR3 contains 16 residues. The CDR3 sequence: CASRGGREGHRETQYF. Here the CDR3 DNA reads TGTGCCAGCAGAGGAGGGCGGGAGGGCCACCGGGAGACCCAGTACTTC. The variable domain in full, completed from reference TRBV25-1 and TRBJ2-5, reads EADIYQTPRYLVIGTGKKITLECSQTMGHDKMYWYQQDPGMELHLIHYSYGVNSTEKGDLSSESTVSRIRTEHFPLTLESARPSHTSQYLCASRGGREGHRETQYFGPGTRLLVL.

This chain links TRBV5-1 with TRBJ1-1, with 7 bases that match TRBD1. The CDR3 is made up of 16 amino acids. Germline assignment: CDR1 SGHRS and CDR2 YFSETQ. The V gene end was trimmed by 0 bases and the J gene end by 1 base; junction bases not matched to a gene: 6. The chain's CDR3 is CASSLDTGASNTEAFF. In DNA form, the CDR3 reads TGCGCCAGCAGCTTGGATACAGGGGCCTCGAACACTGAAGCTTTCTTT.

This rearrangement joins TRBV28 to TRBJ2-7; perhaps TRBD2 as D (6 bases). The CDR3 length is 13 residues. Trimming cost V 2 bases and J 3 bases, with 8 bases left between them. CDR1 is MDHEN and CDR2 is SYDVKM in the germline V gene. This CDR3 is CASSLLRDYEQYF. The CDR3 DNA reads TGTGCCAGCAGTTTACTGCGGGACTACGAGCAGTACTTC. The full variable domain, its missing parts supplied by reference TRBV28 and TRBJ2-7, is DVKVTQSSRYLVKRTGEKVFLECVQDMDHENMFWYRQDPGLGLRLIYFSYDVKMKEKGDIPEGYSVSREKKERFSLILESASTNQTSMYLCASSLLRDYEQYFGPGTRLTVT.

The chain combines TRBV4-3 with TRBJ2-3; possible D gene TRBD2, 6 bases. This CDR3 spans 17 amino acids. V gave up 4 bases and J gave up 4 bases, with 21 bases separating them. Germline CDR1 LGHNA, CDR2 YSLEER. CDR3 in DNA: TGCGCCAGCAGCCGCCAACTAGCTCGGGCGTCGGCAGATACGCAGTATTTT. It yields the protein CASSRQLARASADTQYF.

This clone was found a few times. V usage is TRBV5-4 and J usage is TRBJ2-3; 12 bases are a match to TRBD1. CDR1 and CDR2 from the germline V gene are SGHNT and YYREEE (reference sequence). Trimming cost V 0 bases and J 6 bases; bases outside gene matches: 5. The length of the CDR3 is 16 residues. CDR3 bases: TGTGCCAGCAGCTTGGAGGGACAGGGGGCTGGGGATACGCAGTATTTT. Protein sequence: CASSLEGQGAGDTQYF.

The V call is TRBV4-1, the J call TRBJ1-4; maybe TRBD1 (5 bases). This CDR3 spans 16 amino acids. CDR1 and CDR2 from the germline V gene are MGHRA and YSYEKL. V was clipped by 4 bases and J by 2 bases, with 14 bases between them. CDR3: CASSPVGRATNEKLFF. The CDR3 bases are TGCGCCAGCAGCCCCGTCGGCAGGGCCACTAATGAAAAACTGTTTTTT.

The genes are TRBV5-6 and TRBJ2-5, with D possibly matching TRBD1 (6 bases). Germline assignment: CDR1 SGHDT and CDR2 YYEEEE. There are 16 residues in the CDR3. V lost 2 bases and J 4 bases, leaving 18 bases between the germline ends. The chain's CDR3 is CASSLAGSRGGETQYF. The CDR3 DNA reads TGTGCCAGCAGCTTAGCAGGGTCCAGGGGTGGAGAGACCCAGTACTTC.

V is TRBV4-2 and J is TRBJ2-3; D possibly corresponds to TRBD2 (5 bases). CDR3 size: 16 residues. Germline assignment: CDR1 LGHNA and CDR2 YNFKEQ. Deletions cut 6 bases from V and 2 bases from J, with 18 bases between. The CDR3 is CASRTGVGIYTDTQYF. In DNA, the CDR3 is TGTGCCAGCAGAACCGGGGTGGGGATTTACACAGATACGCAGTATTTT.